This T cell receptor (beta chain) was found in a study of cytomegalovirus exposure and HLA in healthy donors. PCR used 60 Vbeta primers and 13 Jbeta primers. Assay used: immunoSEQ multiplex PCR; TCRdb lists only in-frame clones, some missing. Here the sample spans 110,000 to 150,000 clones, 80% to 90% being singletons. The study, taken as a whole, reports: Follow-up analysis later connected one missense variant in DCLRE1C with trimming of TCR beta V- and J-genes. Presence/absence analyses rested on an assumption that sequencing depth was roughly uniform across donors. 87-base-pair reads could not separate some V segments, including TRBV6-2 and TRBV6-3.

The length of the CDR3 is 11 residues. V lost 1 base, J lost 3 bases, and 4 bases lay in between. Germline V gene lookup returns CDR1 DFQATT and CDR2 SNEGSKA (reference sequence). Nominal health characterized the donors when sampled, though unrecorded immune exposures were likely. A remark on this clone: Its cognate antigen is unknown. The sample contains more than one DNA sequence encoding this CDR3.

Specimen: PBMCs. The TCR sequence derives from a woman aged 40-49 years in good health and CMV-seropositive. The chain is built from TRBV20-1 and TRBJ2-7, with no clear D. As DNA, the CDR3 is TGCAGTGCTAGAGGTCTCTACGAGCAGTACTTC. Protein product: CSARGLYEQYF.